The 26 T cell receptor beta chains reported below all come from one sample, sequenced in a study of T-cell reconstitution after alpha-beta-depleted transplantation in children. Preparation of the TCRbeta library was carried out with unique molecular identifiers. TCRdb reanalysed the PCR reads using MiXCR and keeps one entry per CDR3 protein. The table records about 270,000 distinct CDR3 sequences, around 9.6% of them present only once. The sample here was PBMCs from the stem cell graft donor, taken from the stem cell graft. All receptors come from a human donor who donated a stem cell graft to a child with SCID.

The sample holds many counts of this clonotype. CDR3 in amino acids: CASSFLGTVTGELFF. CDR3 sequence (DNA): TGTGCCAGCAGCTTCCTCGGGACTGTCACCGGGGAGCTGTTTTTT. This chain joins TRBV7-9 and TRBJ2-2; weak D call: TRBD2 (6 bases). Germline values: CDR1 SEHNR, CDR2 FQNEAQ (reference sequence). This CDR3 region has 15 residues. Trimming cost V 3 bases and J 4 bases, with 12 bases left between them.

This clonotype was picked up many times. This chain uses TRBV6-5 with TRBJ1-1, with TRBD1 matching over 10 bases. This CDR3 spans 15 amino acids. Trimming removed 2 bases from V and 6 bases from J; junction bases left unmatched: 6. CDR1 is MNHEY and CDR2 is SVGAGI in the germline V gene. The CDR3 here is CASSYAGQGLSEAFF. CDR3 sequence (DNA): TGTGCCAGCAGTTACGCGGGACAGGGGTTATCTGAAGCTTTCTTT.

The rearrangement uses TRBV7-8 and TRBJ2-2; 10 nucleotides match TRBD2. The CDR3 sequence is 16 residues long. Looked up from germline, CDR1 is SGHVS and CDR2 is FQNEAQ. After removal of 0 bases from V and 4 bases from J, the junction contained 2 bases not matched to a gene. The CDR3 sequence: CASSLAASGGTGELFF. The CDR3 DNA is TGTGCCAGCAGCTTAGCGGCTAGCGGGGGCACCGGGGAGCTGTTTTTT.

The chain combines TRBV3-1 with TRBJ2-6, with a weak D call TRBD1 (6 bases). In germline, CDR1 is LGHDT, CDR2 YNNKEL (reference sequence). This CDR3 comprises 19 residues. V dropped 4 bases and J dropped 3 bases, with 22 bases sitting between them. CDR3 coding DNA: TGTGCCAGCAGCCCAAAAACACAGGGTATGTTTATTGGGGCCAACGTCCTGACTTTC. This sequence encodes CASSPKTQGMFIGANVLTF.

The genes are TRBV12-3 or TRBV12-4 and TRBJ2-3; 8 positions agree with TRBD2. The CDR3 totals 16 residues. The junction had 12 bases not matched to a gene; V was cut back by 3 bases and J by 7 bases. The DNA for the CDR3 is TGTGCCAGCAGTTTTTCGGGCGGGAGGAAGAGGAATACGCAGTATTTT. Residues: CASSFSGGRKRNTQYF.

In its sample, this clonotype was seen many times. The J gene is TRBJ2-1, the V gene TRBV12-3 or TRBV12-4; the match to TRBD1 covers 9 bases. The CDR3 is made up of 15 amino acids. Trimming at V came to 5 bases and at J to 1 base, leaving 3 bases not matched to a gene. CDR3 nucleotides: TGTGCCAGCAGTGGGACAGGGCAATCCTACAATGAGCAGTTCTTC. Protein sequence: CASSGTGQSYNEQFF.

CDR3 protein: CASSVYRDYTSLDEQFF. In DNA form, the CDR3 reads TGCGCCAGCAGCGTTTACCGGGACTACACCTCTTTGGATGAGCAGTTCTTC. The chain joins TRBV5-1 to TRBJ2-1; 7 nucleotides agree with TRBD2. CDR1 SGHRS and CDR2 YFSETQ come from the germline V gene. CDR3 size: 17 residues. Trimming cost V 4 bases and J 8 bases; bases outside gene matches: 18.

A few counts support this clonotype. The rearrangement uses TRBV7-2 and TRBJ2-3; D is perhaps TRBD2 (6 bases). The germline CDR1 and CDR2 sequences are SGHTA and FQGNSA. The V end lost 5 bases, the J end lost 2 bases, and 14 bases lay between the germline ends. The CDR3 has 15 residues. The CDR3 sequence: CASSPRTTSTDTQYF. CDR3 bases: TGTGCCAGCAGCCCTCGGACTACATCCACAGATACGCAGTATTTT.

This chain connects TRBV5-1 to TRBJ2-5; tentative D call: TRBD2 (5 bases). V was shortened by 0 bases and J by 5 bases, with 17 bases between the two germline ends. The CDR3 has 16 residues. CDR1 SGHRS and CDR2 YFSETQ come from the germline V gene. The CDR3 DNA reads as TGCGCCAGCAGCTTGGTACCCTCGGTAGCGTTGGAGACCCAGTACTTC. Residues: CASSLVPSVALETQYF.

This clonotype turned up a few times. The chain employs TRBV3-1 and TRBJ1-2; D call uncertain. V gave up 1 base and J gave up 7 bases, with 10 bases separating them. This CDR3 has 13 residues. Germline-derived CDR1 and CDR2 are LGHDT and YNNKEL (reference sequence). The CDR3 here is CASSQGRVGGYTF. CDR3 in DNA: TGTGCCAGCAGCCAAGGGCGTGTGGGTGGCTACACCTTC.

The genes are TRBV4-1 and TRBJ2-5, with a possible D match to TRBD2 (6 bases). V dropped 2 bases and J dropped 0 bases, with 7 bases sitting between them. CDR3 size: 14 residues. CDR1 is MGHRA and CDR2 is YSYEKL in the germline V gene. CDR3 amino acids: CASSQPGDQETQYF. The CDR3 nucleotides read TGCGCCAGCAGCCAACCGGGAGACCAAGAGACCCAGTACTTC.

The gene calls are TRBV7-3 and TRBJ2-2, with D perhaps matching TRBD2 (5 bases). The CDR3 loop spans 14 amino acids. Germline loops: CDR1 SGHTA, CDR2 FQGTGA. Trimming shortened V by 4 bases and J by 7 bases, and 13 bases separated the two germline ends. The CDR3 sequence: CASSSAGVGGELFF. The CDR3 DNA is TGTGCCAGCAGCTCCGCCGGGGTTGGCGGGGAGCTGTTTTTT.

This clonotype has only a few counts. The rearrangement uses TRBV18 and TRBJ2-3, with 11 bases aligning to TRBD2. This CDR3 spans 14 amino acids. The V gene end was trimmed by 6 bases and the J gene end by 3 bases; junction bases not matched to a gene: 2. Germline assignment: CDR1 KGHSH and CDR2 LQKENI. CDR3 sequence reads: CASSTSGVTDTQYF. The CDR3, as DNA: TGTGCCAGCTCGACTAGCGGGGTGACAGATACGCAGTATTTT.

CDR3 protein: CAISEGGSYETQYF. In nucleotides, the CDR3 is TGTGCCATCAGTGAGGGAGGTTCATATGAGACCCAGTACTTC. The V gene is TRBV10-3, the J gene TRBJ2-5; weak D call: TRBD2 (5 bases). CDR3 length: 14 amino acids. Deletions cut 2 bases from V and 5 bases from J, with 12 bases between. Germline-derived CDR1 and CDR2 are ENHRY and SYGVKD.

This clonotype was found many times. J is TRBJ2-7 and V is TRBV15; 7 nucleotides align to TRBD1. The CDR3 is 15 amino acids. CDR1 is LNHNV and CDR2 is YYDKDF in the germline V gene (reference sequence). The junction had 13 bases not matched to a gene; V was cut back by 8 bases and J by 3 bases. CDR3 in DNA: TGTGCCACCGCATCTAGACAGGGAAGGAGCTACGAGCAGTACTTC. It specifies CATASRQGRSYEQYF.

This clonotype has more than one count but fewer than ten. The chain combines TRBV12-3 or TRBV12-4 with TRBJ2-5, with a possible D match to TRBD2 (6 bases). Trimming shortened V by 6 bases and J by 6 bases, and 14 bases separated the two germline ends. This CDR3 comprises 13 residues. DNA of the CDR3: TGTGCCAGCAGACTCCGGGACTCAAAGACCCAGTACTTC. Translating it yields CASRLRDSKTQYF.

This clonotype turned up a few times. The CDR3 DNA sequence: TGTGCCACCAGCAGAGCTCCCCGTCAAGGAGAGACCCAGTACTTC. Amino acids: CATSRAPRQGETQYF. The chain employs TRBV15 and TRBJ2-5; D not certain. The V gene lost 1 base and the J gene lost 4 bases, with 13 bases spanning the gap. Germline V CDR1 and CDR2: LNHNV, YYDKDF (reference sequence). The CDR3 is 15 residues long.

The chain joins TRBV12-3 or TRBV12-4 to TRBJ1-2, with no clear D. V was pared by 5 bases and J by 6 bases, with 22 bases between. The CDR3 is made up of 16 amino acids. The CDR3 sequence: CASSPLPGTPKDGYTF. The CDR3 nucleotides are TGTGCCAGCAGTCCCCTTCCCGGAACGCCTAAGGATGGCTACACCTTC.

The chain carries TRBV12-3 or TRBV12-4 and TRBJ2-3; tentatively, D is TRBD2 (5 bases). The CDR3 runs to 14 residues. V lost 8 bases and J 6 bases, leaving 18 bases between the germline ends. The CDR3 nucleotides read TGTGCCAGCCTACTGGACTCCCGAGGGGATACGCAGTATTTT. Translating it yields CASLLDSRGDTQYF.

V usage is TRBV5-4 and J usage is TRBJ2-3, with TRBD1 identical over 10 bases. V was pared by 4 bases and J by 1 base, with 9 bases of the junction left unmatched. The CDR3 extends over 17 amino acids. Germline V gene lookup returns CDR1 SGHNT and CDR2 YYREEE (reference sequence). DNA for the CDR3: TGTGCCAGCAGCAAGGGACAGGGGATGATAGGCACAGATACGCAGTATTTT. As protein: CASSKGQGMIGTDTQYF.

This clonotype was observed at least ten times. The chain couples TRBV19 to TRBJ1-5; D not certain. The CDR3 covers 16 residues. CDR1 LNHDA and CDR2 SQIVND come from the germline V gene (reference sequence). Trimming cost V 10 bases and J 1 base, with 20 bases left between them. CDR3 in DNA: TGTGCCACTCGCCAGTGGGAGGGAGGGAGCAATCAGCCCCAGCATTTT. Its protein product is CATRQWEGGSNQPQHF.

This clonotype has a handful of counts. V and J are TRBV27 and TRBJ1-2; D might be TRBD1 (6 bases). This CDR3 comprises 12 residues. Germline V gene lookup returns CDR1 MNHEY and CDR2 SMNVEV (reference sequence). V lost 7 bases and J lost 6, with 12 bases in between. Here the CDR3 reads CASMGGGHGYTF. The CDR3 DNA follows: TGTGCCAGCATGGGGGGGGGCCATGGCTACACCTTC.

At least ten counts were recorded for this clonotype. J is TRBJ2-1 and V is TRBV7-9; 9 bases map to TRBD2. V lost 5 bases, J lost 9 bases, and 11 bases stayed unmatched. Germline CDR1 and CDR2: SEHNR and FQNEAQ (reference sequence). There are 15 residues in the CDR3. CDR3 residues: CASSKSAGGRGEQFF. The CDR3, as DNA: TGTGCCAGCAGCAAAAGTGCGGGGGGGAGGGGTGAGCAGTTCTTC.

The chain employs TRBV6-5 and TRBJ1-1; D not resolved. V dropped 5 bases and J dropped 3 bases, with 16 bases sitting between them. CDR1 is MNHEY, CDR2 SVGAGI, per germline. The length of the CDR3 is 15 residues. The CDR3 bases are TGTGCCAGCAGTCACCCGGGTTTTCCGTACACTGAAGCTTTCTTT. Encoded protein: CASSHPGFPYTEAFF.

The rearrangement links TRBV19 to TRBJ2-3, with a weak D call TRBD2 (5 bases). The CDR3 is 15 amino acids. In germline, CDR1 is LNHDA, CDR2 SQIVND (reference sequence). Trimming removed 1 base from V and 0 bases from J, with 8 bases in between. The CDR3 DNA reads TGTGCCAGTAGTATAGGCGGCGGGAGCACAGATACGCAGTATTTT. It encodes CASSIGGGSTDTQYF.

This rearrangement joins TRBV27 to TRBJ2-1, with D hard to call. Germline V gene sequence: CDR1 MNHEY, CDR2 SMNVEV (reference sequence). The CDR3 totals 12 residues. V dropped 6 bases and J dropped 9 bases, with 12 bases sitting between them. The CDR3 DNA follows: TGTGCCAGCAGCACGGCGCGGAGTGAGCAGTTCTTC. Its translation: CASSTARSEQFF.